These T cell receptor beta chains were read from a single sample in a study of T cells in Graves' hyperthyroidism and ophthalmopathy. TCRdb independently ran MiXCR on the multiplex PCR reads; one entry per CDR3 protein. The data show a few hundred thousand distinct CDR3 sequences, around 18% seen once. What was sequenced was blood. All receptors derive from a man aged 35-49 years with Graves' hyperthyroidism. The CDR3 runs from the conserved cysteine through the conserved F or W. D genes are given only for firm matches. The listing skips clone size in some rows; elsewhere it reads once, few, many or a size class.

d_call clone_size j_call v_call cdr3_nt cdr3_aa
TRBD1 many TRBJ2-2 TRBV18 TGTGCCAGCTCACCAGGACAGGGAAGCACCGGGGAGCTGTTTTTT CASSPGQGSTGELFF
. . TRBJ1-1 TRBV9 TGTGCCAGCAGCGAGGGTCTAGGGACTGAAGCTTTCTTT CASSEGLGTEAFF
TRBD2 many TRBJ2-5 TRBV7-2 TGTGCCAGCAGCCCTCTCCTAACTAGCGGGGTTGCGGAGACCCAGTACTTC CASSPLLTSGVAETQYF
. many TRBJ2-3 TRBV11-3 TGTGCCAGCAGCCGGGACAAAGATACGCAGTATTTT CASSRDKDTQYF
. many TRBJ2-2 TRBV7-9 TGTGCCAGCAGCTTAGTCCGGAGCGGGGAGCTGTTTTTT CASSLVRSGELFF
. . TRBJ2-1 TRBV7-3 TGTGCCAGCAGCTGGGACGGCCTGAATGAGCAGTTCTTC CASSWDGLNEQFF
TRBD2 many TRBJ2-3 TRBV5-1 TGCGCCAGCAGCTTGGCCAGCGGGGAGGCAGATACGCAGTATTTT CASSLASGEADTQYF
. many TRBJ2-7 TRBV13 TGTGCCAGCAGTACGCAGGGCCCCTACGAGCAGTACTTC CASSTQGPYEQYF
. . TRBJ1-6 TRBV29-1 TGCAGGTCCAGGGGTCTTAATAATTCACCCCTCCACTTT CRSRGLNNSPLHF
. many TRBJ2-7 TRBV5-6 TGTGCCAGCAACCGGGACACCGCCTACGAGCAGTACTTC CASNRDTAYEQYF
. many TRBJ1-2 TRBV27 TGTGCCAGCAGTTCAATCCGGGCCTATGGCTACACCTTC CASSSIRAYGYTF
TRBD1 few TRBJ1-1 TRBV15 TGTGCCACCAGCAGACGGACAGGGAACACTGAAGCTTTCTTT CATSRRTGNTEAFF
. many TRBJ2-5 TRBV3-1 TGTGCCAGCAGCCAAGGTGCGGGGTGGGAGACCCAGTACTTC CASSQGAGWETQYF